Below, 31 T cell receptor beta chains from the same sample are listed, as sequenced in a study of blood T cell repertoires in COVID-19. TCRdb's table, derived via immunoSEQ multiplex PCR, lists solely in-frame clones and lacks some. This table has approximately 190,000 clones, more than 75% appearing once. The sample taken for sequencing was peripheral blood. Every receptor here comes from a woman aged 55-69 years with COVID-19, enrolled during active disease.

V is TRBV6-5 and J is TRBJ2-2, with 8 bases that match TRBD1. V trimming: 6 bases; J trimming: 4 bases; junction bases outside the gene matches: 4. Per the germline V gene, CDR1 is MNHEY and CDR2 is SVGAGI. The CDR3 covers 14 residues. CDR3 nucleotides: TGTGCCAGCAGCGCTACAGGGGGCACCGGGGAGCTGTTTTTT. Its protein is CASSATGGTGELFF.

The chain recombines TRBV30 with TRBJ1-6; TRBD1 is a possible D gene (5 bases). V lost 2 bases to trimming and J lost 8 bases, with 10 bases between them. The germline gives CDR1 GTSNPN, CDR2 SVGIG (reference sequence). CDR3 length: 13 amino acids. Here the CDR3 DNA reads TGTGCCTGGAGTCCGTCGGGGGATTCACCCCTCCACTTT. Its protein product is CAWSPSGDSPLHF.

This rearrangement joins TRBV7-3 to TRBJ2-2, with 10 bases fitting TRBD1. V was pared by 5 bases and J by 7 bases, with 10 bases of the junction left unmatched. Germline lookup yields CDR1 SGHTA and CDR2 FQGTGA. The CDR3 is 16 residues long. The CDR3 loop reads CASSPRTGGGIGELFF. CDR3 sequence (DNA): TGTGCCAGCAGCCCCAGGACAGGGGGAGGAATCGGGGAGCTGTTTTTT.

The chain recombines TRBV6-5 with TRBJ1-4; D uncertain. The CDR3 is made up of 14 amino acids. Germline loops: CDR1 MNHEY, CDR2 SVGAGI. V was trimmed by 7 bases and J by 0 bases, leaving 9 bases between them. The CDR3 sequence: CASKRSATNEKLFF. The CDR3 nucleotides read TGTGCCAGCAAAAGGAGTGCAACTAATGAAAAACTGTTTTTT.

The chain is built from TRBV11-2 and TRBJ2-4; maybe TRBD1 (6 bases). There are 15 residues in the CDR3. Germline assignment: CDR1 SGHAT and CDR2 FQNNGV. The V end was cut by 3 bases, the J end by 6 bases, with 15 bases between. The CDR3 DNA reads TGTGCCAGCAGCTTTAGTAAGGGGGAGCCAAACATTCAGTACTTC. Protein sequence: CASSFSKGEPNIQYF.

V gene TRBV2 combines with J gene TRBJ2-3; TRBD2 might be the D (6 bases). Trimming left V 7 bases short and J 2 bases short, with 13 bases between. The CDR3 has 14 amino acids. The V gene's germline CDR1 is SNHLY and CDR2 FYNNEI. The CDR3 DNA is TGTGCCAGCATGCGGGACGGATACACAGATACGCAGTATTTT. The encoded protein is CASMRDGYTDTQYF.

The chain employs TRBV7-9 and TRBJ1-3; D not resolved. The germline CDR1 and CDR2 sequences are SEHNR and FQNEAQ (reference sequence). CDR3 length: 16 residues. V lost 11 bases and J 0 bases, leaving 20 bases between the germline ends. CDR3 protein: CALAGPGSSSGNTIYF. CDR3 in DNA: TGTGCCCTAGCTGGCCCGGGGAGTAGCTCTGGAAACACCATATATTTT. The full variable domain, completed using reference TRBV7-9 and TRBJ1-3, is DTGVSQNPRHKITKRGQNVTFRCDPISEHNRLYWYRQTLGQGPEFLTYFQNEAQLEKSRLLSDRFSAERPKGSFSTLEIQRTEQGDSAMYLCALAGPGSSSGNTIYFGEGSWLTVV.

The chain has TRBV3-1 (or the pseudogene TRBV3-2) and TRBJ1-2; D gene uncertain. The germline V gene has CDR1 LGHDT and CDR2 YNNKEL (reference sequence). The V end lost 4 bases, the J end lost 4 bases, and 10 bases lay between the germline ends. The CDR3 has 13 residues. The DNA for the CDR3 is TGTGCCAGCAGCCCGGCAGGTTTCTATGGCTACACCTTC. Its translation is CASSPAGFYGYTF.

The rearrangement uses TRBV19 and TRBJ1-2, with TRBD1 identical over 8 bases. The CDR3 loop spans 17 amino acids. Per the germline V gene, CDR1 is LNHDA and CDR2 is SQIVND (reference sequence). V trimming: 2 bases; J trimming: 1 base; junction bases outside the gene matches: 9. CDR3 DNA sequence: TGTGCCAGTAGTATAAGAACAGGGGGAGGCTTTAACTATGGCTACACCTTC. Its protein product is CASSIRTGGGFNYGYTF.

This sequence joins TRBV28 and TRBJ1-2; tentative D call: TRBD1 (5 bases). This CDR3 comprises 15 residues. Trimming removed 5 bases at V and 0 bases at J, with 13 bases between. In germline, CDR1 is MDHEN, CDR2 SYDVKM. The CDR3 coding sequence is TGTGCCAGCAGTGTTACAGGTGACTCTAACTATGGCTACACCTTC. Protein: CASSVTGDSNYGYTF.

J is TRBJ2-3 and V is TRBV9; tentative D call: TRBD2 (5 bases). This CDR3 contains 15 residues. V dropped 4 bases and J dropped 0 bases, with 12 bases sitting between them. Germline CDR1 is SGDLS and CDR2 is YYNGEE. CDR3 loop: CASSKTRTSTDTQYF. DNA for the CDR3: TGTGCCAGCAGCAAGACGCGGACTAGCACAGATACGCAGTATTTT.

This chain joins TRBV21-1 and TRBJ2-3; TRBD1, as called in the table, went unchecked against the DNA. TRBV21-1 is a recognized pseudogene. CDR3 length equals 15 residues. Written as DNA, the CDR3 is TGTGCCAGGTTCAGGGGGCCAGTAGGCACAGATACGCAGTATTTT. Its translation is CARFRGPVGTDTQYF.

The V gene is TRBV3-1 (or the pseudogene TRBV3-2), the J gene TRBJ1-2, with a weak D call TRBD1 (6 bases). V lost 3 bases, J lost 0 bases, and 8 bases lay in between. Per the germline V gene, CDR1 is LGHDT and CDR2 is YNNKEL (reference sequence). The CDR3 totals 14 residues. The CDR3 loop reads CASSQGQTNYGYTF. DNA of the CDR3: TGTGCCAGCAGCCAGGGACAAACTAACTATGGCTACACCTTC.

The V gene is TRBV3-1 (or the pseudogene TRBV3-2), the J gene TRBJ2-1; 10 bases are shared with TRBD2. The CDR3 spans 15 residues. Germline CDR1 LGHDT, CDR2 YNNKEL (reference sequence). Losses at the gene ends were 1 base for V and 10 bases for J; bases not matched to a gene: 7. The CDR3 DNA reads TGTGCCAGCAGCCAAGCGGGTGTTAGCGGGGGGGAGCAGTTCTTC. Translation: CASSQAGVSGGEQFF.

Of note for this clone: The sample contains more than one DNA sequence encoding this CDR3. This chain uses TRBV7-9 with TRBJ2-3; D gene unclear. Germline CDR1 is SEHNR and CDR2 is FQNEAQ (reference sequence). With 4 bases removed from V and 3 bases from J, the gap between germline ends came to 2 bases. The CDR3 is 11 amino acids. This CDR3 reads CASSSTDTQYF. CDR3 in DNA: TGTGCCAGCAGCTCAACAGATACGCAGTATTTT.

This clone is a singleton in its sample. The rearrangement links TRBV10-3 to TRBJ2-5; 8 nucleotides match TRBD1. J was trimmed by 3 bases and V by 2 bases; bases with no gene match: 8. CDR3 size: 16 residues. Germline-derived CDR1 and CDR2 are ENHRY and SYGVKD. The CDR3 region has the DNA TGTGCCATCAGTGAGCCGGGACAGGTCGTGGAAGAGACCCAGTACTTC. This encodes CAISEPGQVVEETQYF.

The chain is built from TRBV5-6 and TRBJ1-1; D gene uncertain. This CDR3 has 13 amino acids. Germline V gene sequence: CDR1 SGHDT, CDR2 YYEEEE. V was clipped by 0 bases and J by 3 bases, with 6 bases between them. The CDR3 DNA sequence: TGTGCCAGCAGCTTGGCTGGAGACACTGAAGCTTTCTTT. It translates to CASSLAGDTEAFF.

The chain's CDR3 is CASSSFGLAGDSYNEQFF. In nucleotides, the CDR3 is TGTGCCAGCAGTTCCTTCGGACTAGCGGGAGATTCCTACAATGAGCAGTTCTTC. The V and J genes are TRBV27 and TRBJ2-1, with 13 positions matching TRBD2. V gave up 4 bases and J gave up 1 base; unmatched junction bases: 7. Germline V CDR1 and CDR2: MNHEY, SMNVEV (reference sequence). The CDR3 runs 18 residues.

The V call is TRBV5-1, the J call TRBJ1-1; 7 nucleotides match TRBD1. V trimming: 5 bases; J trimming: 5 bases; junction bases outside the gene matches: 12. This CDR3 contains 15 residues. Germline loops: CDR1 SGHRS, CDR2 YFSETQ. The CDR3 loop is CASSQNRGGPTEAFF. The DNA of the CDR3 is TGCGCCAGCAGTCAGAACAGGGGCGGGCCTACTGAAGCTTTCTTT.

The chain combines TRBV29-1 with TRBJ2-1; TRBD2 agrees at 16 bases. The CDR3 is 15 residues long. Germline assignment: CDR1 SQVTM and CDR2 ANQGSEA. Trimming took 4 bases from V and 10 from J; bases not matched to a gene: 7. DNA for the CDR3: TGCAGCGTTGTTCTCGGGACTAGCGGGGGGGCGGAGCAGTTCTTC. This encodes CSVVLGTSGGAEQFF.

In its sample, this clone was seen once. V usage is TRBV6-5 and J usage is TRBJ2-1, with TRBD2 as a possible D gene (5 bases). Trimming removed 6 bases at V and 8 bases at J, with 8 bases between. This CDR3 contains 11 residues. Germline V gene data show CDR1 as MNHEY and CDR2 as SVGAGI. The CDR3 DNA follows: TGTGCCAGCAGCCAGAGGGATGAGCAGTTCTTC. Translated, it gives CASSQRDEQFF.

The rearrangement joins TRBV19 to TRBJ2-7, with 7 bases that match TRBD2. Unmatched junction bases numbered 7, after V lost 5 bases and J lost 3 bases. CDR3 size: 14 residues. Germline CDR1 is LNHDA and CDR2 is SQIVND (reference sequence). This CDR3 is CASSRGEFGYEQYF. CDR3 nucleotide sequence: TGTGCCAGTAGTCGGGGGGAGTTTGGCTACGAGCAGTACTTC.

The chain carries TRBV7-2 and TRBJ2-7; 8 bases agree with TRBD1. Trimming removed 5 bases from V and 2 bases from J; junction bases left unmatched: 5. The CDR3 consists of 14 residues. Germline assignment: CDR1 SGHTA and CDR2 FQGNSA. The CDR3 region is CASSQDRATYEQYF. The CDR3 nucleotides are TGTGCCAGCAGCCAGGACAGGGCCACCTACGAGCAGTACTTC.

The chain combines TRBV5-1 with TRBJ2-5, with D perhaps TRBD1 (6 bases). CDR1 is SGHRS, CDR2 YFSETQ, per germline. With 0 bases removed from V and 3 bases from J, the gap between germline ends came to 9 bases. There are 14 residues in the CDR3. The CDR3 loop reads CASSLETGEETQYF. The CDR3 coding sequence is TGCGCCAGCAGCTTGGAGACAGGTGAAGAGACCCAGTACTTC.

This clone was counted a few times. V usage is TRBV19 and J usage is TRBJ2-1, with D possibly matching TRBD1 (9 bases). V was shortened by 10 bases and J by 6 bases, with 19 bases between the two germline ends. Looked up from germline, CDR1 is LNHDA and CDR2 is SQIVND (reference sequence). The length of the CDR3 is 14 residues. The chain's CDR3 is CATGGGTGINEQFF. CDR3 DNA sequence: TGTGCCACCGGGGGGGGGACAGGGATCAATGAGCAGTTCTTC.

This clone was seen only a few times. In DNA form, the CDR3 reads TGTGCCAGCAGCCTAAAGGGGGACCGGGGGGAGCTGTTTTTT. Encoded protein: CASSLKGDRGELFF. The chain uses TRBV25-1 and TRBJ2-2, with D perhaps TRBD1 (6 bases). Germline assignment: CDR1 MGHDK and CDR2 SYGVNS. Trimming shortened V by 6 bases and J by 8 bases, and 16 bases separated the two germline ends. This CDR3 region has 14 residues.

The gene calls are TRBV11-2 and TRBJ2-3; 12 nucleotides line up with TRBD2. This CDR3 spans 16 amino acids. V shed 5 bases and J 5 bases; nucleotides not matched to a gene: 8. Germline loops: CDR1 SGHAT, CDR2 FQNNGV. CDR3 in amino acids: CASSGRTSGELDTQYF. The CDR3 DNA follows: TGTGCCAGCAGCGGCCGGACTAGCGGGGAATTAGATACGCAGTATTTT.

The chain joins TRBV2 to TRBJ1-2; possibly TRBD1 for D (6 bases). CDR1 SNHLY and CDR2 FYNNEI come from the germline V gene. The CDR3 runs to 14 residues. V was trimmed by 1 base and J by 3 bases, leaving 9 bases between them. For the CDR3, the DNA is TGTGCCAGCAGTGAAGGGGGGCGTGACTATGGCTACACCTTC. This codes for CASSEGGRDYGYTF.

V is TRBV28 and J is TRBJ1-3; D is perhaps TRBD1 (5 bases). This CDR3 has 15 amino acids. The germline gives CDR1 MDHEN, CDR2 SYDVKM. Trimming took off 6 bases at V and 4 bases at J, with 16 bases between the two ends. CDR3 nucleotides: TGTGCCAGCAGCTCGCCAGGGTTGGGGGGAAACACCATATATTTT. Protein: CASSSPGLGGNTIYF.

The V call is TRBV6-4, the J call TRBJ2-7; possible D gene TRBD2, 6 bases. The V end lost 2 bases, the J end lost 2 bases, and 13 bases lay between the germline ends. The CDR3 covers 15 residues. Germline loops: CDR1 MRHNA, CDR2 SNTAGT. The CDR3 sequence: CASSDRLASPYEQYV. CDR3 DNA: TGTGCCAGCAGTGACAGGCTAGCGTCGCCCTACGAGCAGTACGTC.

The rearrangement uses TRBV28 and TRBJ2-7; TRBD2 agrees at 10 bases. CDR1 and CDR2 from the germline V gene are MDHEN and SYDVKM. Trimming removed 2 bases from V and 3 bases from J; junction bases left unmatched: 10. The CDR3 contains 17 residues. The CDR3 protein is CASSLSPSGGPHYEQYV. Here the CDR3 DNA reads TGTGCCAGCAGTTTAAGTCCTAGCGGGGGCCCCCACTACGAGCAGTACGTC.